The 21 T cell receptor beta chains listed next were all sequenced from one sample in a study of Ad26.COV2.S vaccination and SARS-CoV-2 variants. Sequencing was performed with immunoSEQ multiplex PCR; in TCRdb, only in-frame clones are kept and a portion is missing. The table lists hundreds of thousands of clones, around 92% of them singletons. This sample's treatment: over 15 received Ad26.COV2.S at low or high dose, single or two shots; several received placebo; per-sample allocation not given. Day 63 after the first vaccine or placebo injection was the time point for sampling. This material consisted of peripheral blood, taken in a trial of Ad26.COV2.S vaccine versus placebo. These receptors came from a person between 18 and 65 years old who received the Ad26.COV2.S COVID-19 vaccine or a placebo.

The genes are TRBV7-8 and TRBJ2-1; TRBD2 matches at 12 bases. Germline assignment: CDR1 SGHVS and CDR2 FQNEAQ. This CDR3 has 19 amino acids. V gave up 5 bases and J gave up 8 bases; unmatched junction bases: 19. The CDR3 spells CASSTRLAGALRGLHEQFF. CDR3 DNA sequence: TGTGCCAGCAGCACTCGACTAGCGGGAGCCCTCAGGGGCTTGCATGAGCAGTTCTTC.

This sequence joins TRBV10-3 and TRBJ2-3; maybe TRBD1 (7 bases). Deletions cut 2 bases from V and 6 bases from J, with 12 bases between. Germline V gene lookup returns CDR1 ENHRY and CDR2 SYGVKD. The CDR3 has 14 residues. CDR3 residues: CAISESRGVDTQYF. Here the CDR3 DNA reads TGTGCCATCAGTGAGAGCAGGGGGGTGGATACGCAGTATTTT.

The V gene is TRBV7-9, the J gene TRBJ2-5; D call uncertain. Trimming took off 5 bases at V and 5 bases at J, with 27 bases between the two ends. The germline gives CDR1 SEHNR, CDR2 FQNEAQ (reference sequence). This CDR3 is built from 18 residues. CDR3 protein: CASSRMNSFMPREETQYF. CDR3 in DNA: TGTGCCAGCAGCCGGATGAATAGTTTTATGCCCCGTGAGGAGACCCAGTACTTC.

The chain couples TRBV7-9 to TRBJ2-5, with a possible D match to TRBD2 (7 bases). V was shortened by 3 bases and J by 4 bases, with 15 bases between the two germline ends. This CDR3 contains 15 residues. Germline values: CDR1 SEHNR, CDR2 FQNEAQ (reference sequence). Here the CDR3 reads CASSLGTGGGETQYF. In DNA, the CDR3 is TGTGCCAGCAGCTTGGGGACGGGGGGCGGAGAGACCCAGTACTTC.

The CDR3 DNA reads as TGTGCCAGCACCGCCGGGACAGGGGTCGCAGATACGCAGTATTTT. It yields the protein CASTAGTGVADTQYF. The genes are TRBV7-9 and TRBJ2-3, with 10 bases identical to TRBD1. This CDR3 spans 15 amino acids. From germline, CDR1 is SEHNR and CDR2 FQNEAQ (reference sequence). The V segment lost 7 bases and the J segment 4 bases; nucleotides outside the gene matches: 8.

In its sample, this clone was seen a few times. This chain connects TRBV11-2 to TRBJ1-1; D is possibly TRBD1 (6 bases). The CDR3 is made up of 14 amino acids. Germline V gene lookup returns CDR1 SGHAT and CDR2 FQNNGV. Trimming took off 4 bases at V and 1 base at J, with 10 bases between the two ends. In DNA form, the CDR3 reads TGTGCCAGCAGCTCATCGGACAGGAACACTGAAGCTTTCTTT. This codes for CASSSSDRNTEAFF.

The chain uses TRBV5-8 and TRBJ2-4; 9 bases are a match to TRBD2. This CDR3 spans 18 amino acids. From germline, CDR1 is SGHTS and CDR2 YDEGEE. Germline trimming cut 1 base from V and 0 bases from J; bases unmatched to any gene: 8. CDR3: CASSLSSGILLAKNIQYF. Here the CDR3 DNA reads TGTGCCAGCAGCTTGTCTAGCGGGATTCTTCTAGCCAAAAACATTCAGTACTTC.

The chain couples TRBV7-2 to TRBJ2-7; D tentatively reads TRBD1 or TRBD2 (5 bases each). Looked up from germline, CDR1 is SGHTA and CDR2 is FQGNSA. This CDR3 region has 14 residues. V lost 3 bases and J 6 bases, leaving 15 bases between the germline ends. The CDR3 spells CASSFQGAAAEQYF. The DNA for the CDR3 is TGTGCCAGCAGCTTTCAGGGAGCAGCAGCCGAGCAGTACTTC.

The chain has TRBV3-1 (or the pseudogene TRBV3-2) and TRBJ2-1; no clear D. Between the trimmed V and J ends, which lost 1 base and 2 bases, there was a span of 9 bases. Germline V lookup: CDR1 LGHDT, CDR2 YNNKEL (reference sequence). The CDR3 runs 15 residues. The chain's CDR3 is CASSQGPGAYNEQFF. The CDR3 bases are TGTGCCAGCAGCCAAGGCCCGGGCGCCTACAATGAGCAGTTCTTC.

The V gene is TRBV5-6, the J gene TRBJ1-6; a weak D match, TRBD1 (6 bases). The CDR3 sequence is 15 residues long. V lost 4 bases, J lost 7 bases, and 15 bases lay in between. Germline loops: CDR1 SGHDT, CDR2 YYEEEE. CDR3 in amino acids: CASSGGGGGNSPLHF. The CDR3 DNA reads TGTGCCAGCAGCGGAGGGGGAGGGGGAAATTCACCCCTCCACTTT.

This chain uses TRBV7-3 with TRBJ2-1; 9 bases match TRBD2. The CDR3 runs 15 residues. Germline-derived CDR1 and CDR2 are SGHTA and FQGTGA. The ends lost 0 bases at V and 7 bases at J; junction bases unmatched: 4. Written as DNA, the CDR3 is TGTGCCAGCAGCTTAACGGGACTAGCAGGAAATGAGCAGTTCTTC. This sequence encodes CASSLTGLAGNEQFF.

The CDR3 loop reads CASSGGHLGETQYF. DNA for the CDR3: TGCGCCAGCAGCGGGGGACATTTGGGGGAGACCCAGTACTTC. V gene TRBV5-1 combines with J gene TRBJ2-5, with a tentative D call TRBD1 (6 bases). Germline assignment: CDR1 SGHRS and CDR2 YFSETQ. The CDR3 sequence is 14 residues long. Between the trimmed V and J ends, which lost 4 bases and 5 bases, there was a span of 15 bases.

This chain connects TRBV11-2 to TRBJ2-1; 9 bases fit TRBD1. The length of the CDR3 is 18 residues. V was pared by 5 bases and J by 6 bases, with 17 bases of the junction left unmatched. Germline V CDR1 and CDR2: SGHAT, FQNNGV. Here the CDR3 reads CASSPRGARDRVSNEQFF. As DNA, the CDR3 is TGTGCCAGCAGCCCCCGGGGGGCCCGGGACAGGGTAAGCAATGAGCAGTTCTTC.

This chain connects TRBV27 to TRBJ1-2, with TRBD1 identical over 9 bases. Germline loops: CDR1 MNHEY, CDR2 SMNVEV (reference sequence). The CDR3 consists of 17 residues. V lost 1 base to trimming and J lost 4 bases; unmatched junction nucleotides: 10. The CDR3 DNA reads TGTGCCAGCAGTTTATGGGGGACAGGGAGAAGTCTCTATGGCTACACCTTC. Protein sequence: CASSLWGTGRSLYGYTF.

J is TRBJ2-5 and V is TRBV6-5; 7 bases are a match to TRBD2. The CDR3 spans 15 residues. The V gene end was trimmed by 5 bases and the J gene end by 3 bases; junction bases not matched to a gene: 9. Per germline, CDR1 MNHEY and CDR2 SVGAGI. CDR3 in DNA: TGTGCCAGCAGTAACCCAGGACTAGGCGAAGAGACCCAGTACTTC. Its translation: CASSNPGLGEETQYF.

The CDR3 region is CASSPNRPISGNTIYF. The CDR3 coding sequence is TGCGCCAGCAGCCCCAACCGGCCTATCTCTGGAAACACCATATATTTT. The chain employs TRBV5-1 and TRBJ1-3; D gene uncertain. This CDR3 contains 16 residues. The V and J ends lost 4 bases and 0 bases respectively, with 14 bases between them. CDR1 is SGHRS, CDR2 YFSETQ, per germline.

In this sample, this clone turned up once. The V gene is TRBV3-1 (or the pseudogene TRBV3-2), the J gene TRBJ2-7, with 11 bases that match TRBD2. Germline V gene data show CDR1 as LGHDT and CDR2 as YNNKEL (reference sequence). V was clipped by 4 bases and J by 7 bases; unmatched bases: 6. This CDR3 is 14 amino acids long. Written as DNA, the CDR3 is TGTGCCAGCAGCCTAGCGGGAGGGCCTCGGGAGCAGTACTTC. This codes for CASSLAGGPREQYF.

V is TRBV11-2 and J is TRBJ2-2; unclear D gene. The germline CDR1 and CDR2 sequences are SGHAT and FQNNGV. The V end lost 0 bases, the J end lost 7 bases, and 6 bases lay between the germline ends. This CDR3 is 13 amino acids long. The CDR3, as DNA: TGTGCCAGCAGCTTAGAGGCTATCGGGGAGCTGTTTTTT. Its protein product is CASSLEAIGELFF.

The V and J genes are TRBV7-2 and TRBJ1-1; D is possibly TRBD1 (5 bases). This CDR3 contains 15 residues. Looked up from germline, CDR1 is SGHTA and CDR2 is FQGNSA. Trimming cost V 5 bases and J 1 base, with 14 bases left between them. The CDR3 coding sequence is TGTGCCAGCAGCCCCCCTTCAGGGACGAACACTGAAGCTTTCTTT. Translating gives CASSPPSGTNTEAFF.

The rearrangement uses TRBV6-2 or TRBV6-3 and TRBJ1-6; D is ambiguous. The CDR3 extends over 13 amino acids. V gave up 2 bases and J gave up 7 bases, with 6 bases separating them. Germline V gene data show CDR1 as MNHEY and CDR2 as SVGEGT. The CDR3 loop reads CASSYPRNSPLHF. CDR3 DNA: TGTGCCAGCAGTTACCCCAGAAATTCACCCCTCCACTTT.

The count of this clone is one. The chain couples TRBV12-3 or TRBV12-4 to TRBJ2-6; D is unresolved. Trimming removed 5 bases at V and 8 bases at J, with 10 bases between. This CDR3 has 13 amino acids. In nucleotides, the CDR3 is TGTGCCAGCAGTCTAGGGCTGACCAACGTCCTGACTTTC. Translating gives CASSLGLTNVLTF.